Listed here are 30 T cell receptor beta chains from one sample, sequenced in a study of blood T cell repertoires in COVID-19. Assay used: immunoSEQ multiplex PCR; TCRdb lists only in-frame clones, some missing. Among 250,000 to 350,000 clones, about 88% were seen once, and the ten largest hold approximately 1.5%. Sequencing input: peripheral blood. Receptors originate from a human donor with COVID-19, enrolled during active disease. The donor label of this sample is uncertain.

CDR3 sequence (DNA): TGTGCCACCAGCAGAGAATGGACAGGAGACTATGGCTACACCTTC. Translation: CATSREWTGDYGYTF. The genes are TRBV15 and TRBJ1-2; 7 nucleotides align to TRBD1. V was pared by 0 bases and J by 3 bases, with 4 bases of the junction left unmatched. CDR3 length: 15 amino acids. Germline values: CDR1 LNHNV, CDR2 YYDKDF (reference sequence).

This clone was detected only once. The chain links TRBV28 to TRBJ2-2; 8 nucleotides align to TRBD2. This CDR3 is built from 16 residues. The trim removed 2 bases at V and 3 bases at J, leaving 5 bases unmatched. Germline CDR1 reads MDHEN; CDR2 reads SYDVKM. The CDR3, as DNA: TGTGCCAGCAGTTTAGGGACTAGACGGCACACCGGGGAGCTGTTTTTT. It yields the protein CASSLGTRRHTGELFF.

The V gene is TRBV10-2, the J gene TRBJ1-5; TRBD1 agrees at 9 bases. This CDR3 spans 14 amino acids. Germline CDR1 and CDR2: WSHSY and SAAADI. V lost 7 bases to trimming and J lost 7 bases; unmatched junction nucleotides: 8. Written as DNA, the CDR3 is TGCGCCAGCAAGAACACAGGGGGCGGACAGCCCCAGCATTTT. It yields the protein CASKNTGGGQPQHF.

This chain uses TRBV27 with TRBJ2-5; TRBD2 matches at 10 bases. Germline assignment: CDR1 MNHEY and CDR2 SMNVEV (reference sequence). The length of the CDR3 is 17 residues. With 2 bases clipped from V and 4 bases from J, the junction kept 10 bases outside the gene matches. CDR3 nucleotide sequence: TGTGCCAGCAGTTTACTAGGGGGGGCTAGCGGGAGAGAGACCCAGTACTTC. As protein: CASSLLGGASGRETQYF.

The chain carries TRBV28 and TRBJ1-2; 10 positions match TRBD1. CDR1 MDHEN and CDR2 SYDVKM come from the germline V gene. V was pared by 5 bases and J by 6 bases, with 9 bases of the junction left unmatched. The CDR3 is made up of 15 amino acids. The CDR3 protein is CASSRRQGAFHGYTF. DNA for the CDR3: TGTGCCAGCAGTCGACGACAGGGGGCATTCCATGGCTACACCTTC.

The chain has TRBV5-1 and TRBJ1-2; D not certain. V was cut by 5 bases and J by 4 bases, with 15 bases left in between. This CDR3 has 14 amino acids. CDR1 is SGHRS and CDR2 is YFSETQ in the germline V gene. The CDR3, as DNA: TGCGCCAGCAGTCGTGGTGAGGACTCCTATGGCTACACCTTC. Protein: CASSRGEDSYGYTF. Based on the CDR3 plus reference TRBV5-1 and TRBJ1-2, the full variable domain is KAGVTQTPRYLIKTRGQQVTLSCSPISGHRSVSWYQQTPGQGLQFLFEYFSETQRNKGNFPGRFSGRQFSNSRSEMNVSTLELGDSALYLCASSRGEDSYGYTFGSGTRLTVV.

The chain recombines TRBV29-1 with TRBJ2-7; tentative D call: TRBD1 (6 bases). This CDR3 comprises 14 residues. CDR1 SQVTM and CDR2 ANQGSEA come from the germline V gene. Deletions cut 1 base from V and 5 bases from J, with 15 bases between. CDR3 sequence reads: CSVEGGGQLDEQYF. The CDR3, as DNA: TGCAGCGTTGAAGGAGGGGGACAACTTGACGAGCAGTACTTC.

The chain has TRBV5-6 and TRBJ1-1; no clear D. CDR1 is SGHDT and CDR2 is YYEEEE in the germline V gene. Trimming pared 1 base from V and 5 bases from J, leaving 6 bases between. The CDR3 has 12 amino acids. CDR3 region: CASSLKQTEAFF. CDR3 bases: TGTGCCAGCAGCTTGAAACAGACTGAAGCTTTCTTT. The variable domain in full, with the rest retrieved from reference TRBV5-6 and TRBJ1-1, is DAGVTQSPTHLIKTRGQQVTLRCSPKSGHDTVSWYQQALGQGPQFIFQYYEEEERQRGNFPDRFSGHQFPNYSSELNVNALLLGDSALYLCASSLKQTEAFFGQGTRLTVV.

This chain joins TRBV27 and TRBJ2-4, with 7 bases matching TRBD1. From germline, CDR1 is MNHEY and CDR2 SMNVEV (reference sequence). With 11 bases clipped from V and 3 bases from J, the junction kept 13 bases outside the gene matches. This CDR3 is 15 amino acids long. The CDR3 loop reads CARETGVGDKNIQYF. The CDR3 DNA follows: TGTGCCCGCGAAACAGGGGTGGGAGACAAAAACATTCAGTACTTC.

J is TRBJ2-3 and V is TRBV3-1 (or the pseudogene TRBV3-2); tentatively, D is TRBD2 (5 bases). CDR3 size: 15 residues. V gave up 2 bases and J gave up 3 bases, with 12 bases separating them. The germline gives CDR1 LGHDT, CDR2 YNNKEL (reference sequence). The CDR3 DNA follows: TGTGCCAGCAGCCAACGAGGCCCGGGGACAGATACGCAGTATTTT. Its protein is CASSQRGPGTDTQYF.

This clone was recorded only once. The rearrangement uses TRBV6-2 or TRBV6-3 and TRBJ1-5, with no clear D. Germline CDR1 is MNHEY and CDR2 is SVGEGT. V lost 2 bases and J lost 6, with 8 bases in between. The CDR3 sequence is 13 residues long. This CDR3 reads CASSYRELQPQHF. The DNA for the CDR3 is TGTGCCAGCAGTTACCGAGAACTTCAGCCCCAGCATTTT.

This rearrangement joins TRBV6-1 to TRBJ1-2; D gene uncertain. The V end lost 1 base, the J end lost 0 bases, and 9 bases lay between the germline ends. The CDR3 spans 15 residues. CDR1 and CDR2 (germline): MNHNS, SASEGT. The CDR3 is CASSEDWLANYGYTF. CDR3 coding DNA: TGTGCCAGCAGTGAAGATTGGCTAGCTAACTATGGCTACACCTTC.

The CDR3 nucleotides read TGTGCCAGCTTTTTTAGCGGGAGAGAGACCCAGTACTTC. It encodes CASFFSGRETQYF. The gene calls are TRBV18 and TRBJ2-5; 9 positions agree with TRBD2. V shed 7 bases and J 4 bases; nucleotides not matched to a gene: 4. This CDR3 is 13 amino acids long. CDR1 is KGHSH, CDR2 LQKENI, per germline.

This chain connects TRBV7-8 to TRBJ2-2, with D tentatively TRBD2 (5 bases). Per germline, CDR1 SGHVS and CDR2 FQNEAQ. This CDR3 is 20 amino acids long. Trimming removed 5 bases from V and 0 bases from J, with 25 bases in between. DNA for the CDR3: TGTGCCAGCAGCCGAACTCCTTTCAGCGGCCCTGTAGCGAACACCGGGGAGCTGTTTTTT. Translating it yields CASSRTPFSGPVANTGELFF.

This clone was recorded a few times. This sequence joins TRBV6-5 and TRBJ2-2, with D maybe TRBD1 (6 bases). The germline V gene encodes CDR1 MNHEY and CDR2 SVGAGI. CDR3 length: 13 residues. V lost 7 bases and J 6 bases, leaving 12 bases between the germline ends. CDR3 sequence: CASKDSQPGELFF. The CDR3 DNA reads as TGTGCCAGCAAGGACAGCCAGCCCGGGGAGCTGTTTTTT.

V is TRBV7-8 and J is TRBJ1-2, with TRBD1 identical over 7 bases. J lost 3 bases, V lost 3 bases, and 4 bases had no gene match. The CDR3 contains 14 residues. Germline assignment: CDR1 SGHVS and CDR2 FQNEAQ. For the CDR3, the DNA is TGTGCCAGCAGCTTGGGACAGCGGGACTATGGCTACACCTTC. Its protein product is CASSLGQRDYGYTF.

This chain uses TRBV19 with TRBJ2-1; weak D call: TRBD1 (5 bases). Looked up from germline, CDR1 is LNHDA and CDR2 is SQIVND (reference sequence). CDR3 length: 14 residues. Trimming stripped 7 bases from V and 0 bases from J, with 10 bases between. CDR3 loop: CASNQGSSYNEQFF. Written as DNA, the CDR3 is TGTGCCAGTAATCAGGGAAGCTCCTACAATGAGCAGTTCTTC.

The V call is TRBV7-3, the J call TRBJ2-1; D perhaps matches TRBD2 (7 bases). The germline CDR1 and CDR2 sequences are SGHTA and FQGTGA. The CDR3 has 12 residues. Trimming left V 4 bases short and J 12 bases short, with 13 bases between. The CDR3 is CASSSPGGAQFF. The CDR3 DNA follows: TGTGCCAGCAGCTCCCCTGGGGGGGCGCAGTTCTTC.

J is TRBJ2-2 and V is TRBV6-2 or TRBV6-3; 8 bases line up with TRBD2. The CDR3 spans 17 residues. V lost 2 bases, J lost 3 bases, and 8 bases stayed unmatched. CDR1 and CDR2 from the germline V gene are MNHEY and SVGEGT. The DNA of the CDR3 is TGTGCCAGCAGTTACCCAAGACGGCGGGGGGACACCGGGGAGCTGTTTTTT. It specifies CASSYPRRRGDTGELFF.

The chain couples TRBV7-3 to TRBJ2-6; no definite D call. Germline V gene data show CDR1 as SGHTA and CDR2 as FQGTGA. The length of the CDR3 is 16 residues. Between the trimmed V and J ends, which lost 7 bases and 0 bases, there was a span of 13 bases. CDR3 nucleotide sequence: TGTGCCAGCACCCCCGATGTCGGCTCTGGGGCCAACGTCCTGACTTTC. This sequence encodes CASTPDVGSGANVLTF. Using reference TRBV7-3 and TRBJ2-6 for the parts outside the CDR3, the full variable domain is GAGVSQTPSNKVTEKGKYVELRCDPISGHTALYWYRQSLGQGPEFLIYFQGTGAADDSGLPNDRFFAVRPEGSVSTLKIQRTERGDSAVYLCASTPDVGSGANVLTFGAGSRLTVL.

This clone was seen only a few times. The CDR3 region is CASSSATGIQPQHF. CDR3 DNA sequence: TGTGCCAGCAGCTCCGCGACAGGAATTCAGCCCCAGCATTTT. The V and J genes are TRBV28 and TRBJ1-5; tentatively, D is TRBD1 (6 bases). The germline V and J ends were trimmed by 6 bases and 6 bases, with 15 bases remaining between them. CDR1 is MDHEN and CDR2 is SYDVKM in the germline V gene. CDR3 length: 14 amino acids.

V usage is TRBV9 and J usage is TRBJ2-1; TRBD1 matches 9 bases. This CDR3 is built from 13 residues. V shed 7 bases, J shed 9 bases, and the junction held 8 bases outside the gene matches. Germline V gene data show CDR1 as SGDLS and CDR2 as YYNGEE. The CDR3 sequence: CASGTGRVAEQFF. The CDR3 DNA reads TGTGCCAGCGGGACAGGGCGAGTCGCTGAGCAGTTCTTC.

The chain joins TRBV30 to TRBJ2-7; TRBD2 matches at 9 bases. Germline V gene data show CDR1 as GTSNPN and CDR2 as SVGIG (reference sequence). J lost 0 bases, V lost 2 bases, and 5 bases had no gene match. The CDR3 spans 15 residues. The CDR3 loop reads CAWSWGTSPSYEQYF. As DNA, the CDR3 is TGTGCCTGGAGTTGGGGGACTAGCCCCTCCTACGAGCAGTACTTC.

The V call is TRBV18, the J call TRBJ1-5, with 10 bases identical to TRBD1. V trimming: 5 bases; J trimming: 5 bases; junction bases outside the gene matches: 6. Germline V gene data show CDR1 as KGHSH and CDR2 as LQKENI. CDR3 length equals 15 residues. The DNA for the CDR3 is TGTGCCAGCTCAAGAGACAGGGGGCCCGATCAGCCCCAGCATTTT. It is translated as CASSRDRGPDQPQHF.

This chain uses TRBV9 with TRBJ2-5; D possibly corresponds to TRBD1 (7 bases). The germline gives CDR1 SGDLS, CDR2 YYNGEE. Trimming shortened V by 3 bases and J by 4 bases, and 19 bases separated the two germline ends. This CDR3 is 16 amino acids long. CDR3 bases: TGTGCCAGCAGCGGGCCCTGGCAGGGGGGAGGAGAGACCCAGTACTTC. This gives the protein CASSGPWQGGGETQYF. The entire variable domain, with the rest obtained from reference TRBV9 and TRBJ2-5, is as follows: DSGVTQTPKHLITATGQRVTLRCSPRSGDLSVYWYQQSLDQGLQFLIQYYNGEERAKGNILERFSAQQFPDLHSELNLSSLELGDSALYFCASSGPWQGGGETQYFGPGTRLLVL.

The chain couples TRBV9 to TRBJ1-4; 11 bases are shared with TRBD1. This CDR3 region has 19 residues. The germline V gene encodes CDR1 SGDLS and CDR2 YYNGEE. Losses at the gene ends were 0 bases for V and 4 bases for J; bases not matched to a gene: 11. The CDR3 is CASSVDPSGTGGLNEKLFF. CDR3 sequence (DNA): TGTGCCAGCAGCGTAGACCCAAGTGGGACAGGGGGTCTTAATGAAAAACTGTTTTTT.

The genes are TRBV4-1 and TRBJ2-3; 8 bases map to TRBD2. V shed 4 bases and J 1 base; nucleotides not matched to a gene: 4. The germline gives CDR1 MGHRA, CDR2 YSYEKL. This CDR3 region has 15 residues. This CDR3 is CASSLNSGGTDTQYF. The CDR3 nucleotides are TGCGCCAGCAGCCTTAATAGCGGGGGCACAGATACGCAGTATTTT.

The chain combines TRBV4-1 with TRBJ1-4; maybe TRBD1 (6 bases). V lost 6 bases and J lost 8, with 13 bases in between. CDR3 length: 13 amino acids. Germline V gives CDR1 MGHRA, CDR2 YSYEKL. The CDR3 here is CASRQQGGEKLFF. In nucleotides, the CDR3 is TGCGCCAGCAGACAACAGGGTGGGGAAAAACTGTTTTTT.

The J gene is TRBJ1-1, the V gene TRBV5-1; 10 positions match TRBD1. V lost 1 base to trimming and J lost 3 bases; unmatched junction nucleotides: 12. This CDR3 spans 18 amino acids. Germline assignment: CDR1 SGHRS and CDR2 YFSETQ. CDR3 coding DNA: TGCGCCAGCAGCTTGTGGATCGGGGACAGGGGACGGGACACTGAAGCTTTCTTT. Amino acids: CASSLWIGDRGRDTEAFF.

This clone was recorded only once. The V and J genes are TRBV3-1 (or the pseudogene TRBV3-2) and TRBJ2-5; D remains ambiguous. Trimming took off 4 bases at V and 5 bases at J, with 5 bases between the two ends. This CDR3 spans 11 amino acids. The germline V gene encodes CDR1 LGHDT and CDR2 YNNKEL (reference sequence). The CDR3 loop reads CASSPRETQYF. The CDR3 DNA reads TGTGCCAGCAGCCCCCGGGAGACCCAGTACTTC.